The 32 T cell receptor beta chains below all came from one sample that was sequenced in a study of T cell repertoires in cytomegalovirus infection. TCRdb re-called the reads through MiXCR, storing one row per CDR3 protein. The sample contains around 140,000 distinct CDR3 sequences, 30% to 40% of which appear only once. These receptors have no identified antigens. Here the sequenced sample was CD8+ T cells from cultured PBMCs, taken from culture after CMV antigen stimulation. The receptors stem from a human donor in good health (CMV status not recorded). Some clones in this sample may be carry-over from other donors' samples.

This clonotype has more than one count but fewer than ten. The V call is TRBV12-3 or TRBV12-4, the J call TRBJ2-7; D unresolved. V was shortened by 0 bases and J by 7 bases, with 10 bases between the two germline ends. CDR3 size: 13 residues. The CDR3: CASSLARGVEQYF. The CDR3 nucleotides read TGTGCCAGCAGTTTAGCCCGCGGAGTTGAGCAGTACTTC.

CDR3 loop: CASSPSQYQETQYF. In DNA form, the CDR3 reads TGTGCCAGCAGCCCCTCCCAGTACCAAGAGACCCAGTACTTC. This chain connects TRBV7-6 to TRBJ2-5; the D is unclear. The CDR3 has 14 amino acids. Trimming pared 5 bases from V and 0 bases from J, leaving 10 bases between. Germline CDR1 reads SGHVS; CDR2 reads FNYEAQ.

This chain connects TRBV2 to TRBJ1-4; a weak D match, TRBD1 (5 bases). Germline CDR1 is SNHLY and CDR2 is FYNNEI. This CDR3 region has 14 residues. The V end lost 5 bases, the J end lost 10 bases, and 17 bases lay between the germline ends. The CDR3: CASSPGQGVGKLFF. DNA of the CDR3: TGTGCCAGCAGTCCCGGCCAGGGAGTGGGAAAACTGTTTTTT.

CDR3: CASTFRDFYEQYF. CDR3 sequence (DNA): TGTGCCAGCACCTTTAGGGACTTCTACGAGCAGTACTTC. The chain carries TRBV6-6 and TRBJ2-7; D might be TRBD2 (6 bases). This CDR3 spans 13 amino acids. CDR1 is MNHNY and CDR2 is SVGAGI in the germline V gene (reference sequence). The V gene lost 7 bases and the J gene lost 3 bases, with 13 bases spanning the gap.

This clonotype was picked up a small number of times. The V call is TRBV6-6, the J call TRBJ1-1; D gene uncertain. Germline V gives CDR1 MNHNY, CDR2 SVGAGI (reference sequence). The V end was cut by 6 bases, the J end by 0 bases, with 5 bases between. The CDR3 sequence is 12 residues long. The CDR3 coding sequence is TGTGCCAGCAGGGGAATGAACACTGAAGCTTTCTTT. This codes for CASRGMNTEAFF.

This rearrangement joins TRBV19 to TRBJ2-1, with a tentative D call TRBD2 (6 bases). The CDR3 extends over 14 amino acids. CDR1 is LNHDA and CDR2 is SQIVND in the germline V gene (reference sequence). Trimming took 8 bases from V and 1 from J, leaving 12 bases between them. The DNA for the CDR3 is TGTGCCAGTGGGAAGGGAGGATCCTACAATGAGCAGTTCTTC. It translates to CASGKGGSYNEQFF.

The table lists this clonotype with a few counts. The rearrangement joins TRBV20-1 to TRBJ2-1, with 12 bases lining up with TRBD2. The CDR3 has 17 residues. J lost 3 bases, V lost 0 bases, and 6 bases had no gene match. Germline CDR1 DFQATT, CDR2 SNEGSKA (reference sequence). The CDR3 loop reads CSARDLGLAGNYNEQFF. CDR3 bases: TGCAGTGCTAGAGATCTCGGACTAGCGGGAAACTACAATGAGCAGTTCTTC.

The table lists this clonotype with a few counts. The J gene is TRBJ1-2, the V gene TRBV4-1; the D gene is possibly TRBD1 (6 bases). The germline V gene encodes CDR1 MGHRA and CDR2 YSYEKL. Deletions cut 1 base from V and 6 bases from J, with 18 bases between. The CDR3 contains 16 residues. For the CDR3, the DNA is TGCGCCAGCAGCCAAGGCGCAGGGGACGTCTTCCATGGCTACACCTTC. This translates into CASSQGAGDVFHGYTF.

The genes are TRBV2 and TRBJ1-1, with 8 bases fitting TRBD1. This CDR3 contains 13 residues. Trimming cost V 7 bases and J 5 bases; bases outside gene matches: 6. Germline CDR1 and CDR2: SNHLY and FYNNEI. The DNA of the CDR3 is TGTGCCAGCACCCTGACAGGGGCGACTGAAGCTTTCTTT. Encoded protein: CASTLTGATEAFF.

The V and J genes are TRBV27 and TRBJ1-1; possibly TRBD1 for D (5 bases). This CDR3 has 14 amino acids. Germline-derived CDR1 and CDR2 are MNHEY and SMNVEV (reference sequence). V shed 5 bases and J shed 4 bases, with 14 bases lying between them. DNA of the CDR3: TGTGCCAGCAGTCCGGGCAGCGGGACCACTGAAGCTTTCTTT. Translated, it gives CASSPGSGTTEAFF.

The V call is TRBV10-3, the J call TRBJ1-2; 9 bases align to TRBD1. The CDR3 contains 16 residues. With V trimmed by 2 bases and J by 3 bases, 7 bases remained unmatched. Germline V gene data show CDR1 as ENHRY and CDR2 as SYGVKD. The CDR3 loop is CAISEPPGQGDYGYTF. CDR3 coding DNA: TGTGCCATCAGTGAGCCTCCGGGACAGGGTGACTATGGCTACACCTTC.

Note on this clonotype: Being one base from a much bigger clone, this may be a read error. The chain links TRBV7-6 to TRBJ2-3; TRBD1 or TRBD2 may be the D gene (5 bases each). Germline-derived CDR1 and CDR2 are SGHVS and FNYEAQ. V was clipped by 2 bases and J by 4 bases, with 7 bases between them. The CDR3 is made up of 13 amino acids. This chain's CDR3 is CASSLMGADTQYF. Written as DNA, the CDR3 is TGTGCCAGCAGCTTAATGGGGGCAGATACGCAGTATTTT.

The chain combines TRBV10-2 with TRBJ1-2; TRBD1 matches at 7 bases. The CDR3 loop spans 16 amino acids. V dropped 0 bases and J dropped 6; count of bases not matched to a gene: 10. Per germline, CDR1 WSHSY and CDR2 SAAADI. CDR3 DNA sequence: TGCGCCAGCAGTGAGTCCGTTTTCGGAGGGGGCGATGGCTACACCTTC. This gives the protein CASSESVFGGGDGYTF.

This clonotype was seen ten or more times. V usage is TRBV7-8 and J usage is TRBJ2-1; TRBD2 matches 8 bases. The trim removed 1 base at V and 7 bases at J, leaving 9 bases unmatched. The CDR3 has 16 amino acids. Germline CDR1 is SGHVS and CDR2 is FQNEAQ. CDR3 in DNA: TGTGCCAGCAGCTTAGGAACGGGGACTAGAAGGAATGAGCAGTTCTTC. Translated: CASSLGTGTRRNEQFF.

This clonotype has at least ten counts. The chain joins TRBV27 to TRBJ1-5; perhaps TRBD1 as D (5 bases). The CDR3 extends over 14 amino acids. The V gene's germline CDR1 is MNHEY and CDR2 SMNVEV (reference sequence). V shed 8 bases and J shed 0 bases, with 11 bases lying between them. The CDR3 nucleotides read TGTGCCAGCGGGGACTTTTATAGCAATCAGCCCCAGCATTTT. Translation: CASGDFYSNQPQHF.

This clonotype was seen a handful of times. The chain carries TRBV7-9 and TRBJ2-7, with D unclear. Germline CDR1 SEHNR, CDR2 FQNEAQ (reference sequence). The CDR3 consists of 12 residues. The ends were cut back, 3 bases at V and 0 bases at J, with 3 bases in the middle. Here the CDR3 reads CASSFDSYEQYF. The CDR3 DNA sequence: TGTGCCAGCAGCTTTGACTCCTACGAGCAGTACTTC.

This sequence joins TRBV3-1 and TRBJ2-1; 7 bases map to TRBD2. J gave up 6 bases and V 0 bases, and 20 bases lay outside the gene matches. This CDR3 contains 20 residues. Germline loops: CDR1 LGHDT, CDR2 YNNKEL (reference sequence). The CDR3 reads CASSQDPRGSAEVGRNEQFF. The CDR3 DNA reads as TGTGCCAGCAGCCAAGACCCGCGGGGGAGCGCCGAGGTCGGTCGCAATGAGCAGTTCTTC.

V gene TRBV19 combines with J gene TRBJ2-2; TRBD1 matches at 9 bases. The V and J ends lost 5 bases and 6 bases, in that order; junction bases with no gene match: 4. The CDR3 length is 14 residues. The germline CDR1 and CDR2 sequences are LNHDA and SQIVND (reference sequence). The CDR3 bases are TGTGCCAGTAGTTTACAGGGGGCCTCCGGGGAGCTGTTTTTT. It yields the protein CASSLQGASGELFF.

The chain recombines TRBV7-9 with TRBJ1-2; 9 nucleotides align to TRBD1. The V segment lost 8 bases and the J segment 2 bases; nucleotides outside the gene matches: 3. CDR3 length: 13 amino acids. The germline CDR1 and CDR2 sequences are SEHNR and FQNEAQ (reference sequence). The CDR3 here is CASVQGANYGYTF. CDR3 coding DNA: TGTGCCAGCGTACAGGGGGCGAACTATGGCTACACCTTC.

The V gene is TRBV28, the J gene TRBJ2-2, with TRBD1 matching over 8 bases. The trim removed 3 bases at V and 7 bases at J, leaving 7 bases unmatched. The CDR3 is 15 residues long. The V gene's germline CDR1 is MDHEN and CDR2 SYDVKM. CDR3 in DNA: TGTGCCAGCAGTTTCGCTACAGGGGGAGGCGGGGAGCTGTTTTTT. This sequence encodes CASSFATGGGGELFF.

The chain has TRBV9 and TRBJ1-2, with D uncertain. V was clipped by 4 bases and J by 2 bases, with 15 bases between them. The CDR3 has 15 residues. CDR1 SGDLS and CDR2 YYNGEE come from the germline V gene. The DNA for the CDR3 is TGTGCCAGCAGCCCATCGGGAAACCTAAACTATGGCTACACCTTC. Protein: CASSPSGNLNYGYTF.

This clonotype was observed once. At one end, the junction sequence differs from germline, possibly due to a read error. The rearrangement joins TRBV7-6 to TRBJ2-7; D is undetermined. The CDR3 totals 11 residues. Germline V lookup: CDR1 SGHVS, CDR2 FNYEAQ. CDR3 region: CASSSYYGQYF. Written as DNA, the CDR3 is TGTGCCAGCAGCTCTTACTACGGGCAGTACTTC.

The sample holds a few counts of this clonotype. The V and J genes are TRBV6-5 and TRBJ2-2; possibly TRBD1 for D (6 bases). Germline CDR1 is MNHEY and CDR2 is SVGAGI. The CDR3 spans 14 residues. V lost 5 bases and J 7 bases, leaving 14 bases between the germline ends. The CDR3 protein is CASSQYRVGGELFF. The CDR3 bases are TGTGCCAGCAGTCAATACAGGGTTGGCGGGGAGCTGTTTTTT.

The rearrangement joins TRBV9 to TRBJ2-7; TRBD2 agrees at 7 bases. Trimming cost V 4 bases and J 7 bases; bases outside gene matches: 8. The CDR3 consists of 13 residues. Germline assignment: CDR1 SGDLS and CDR2 YYNGEE. CDR3 residues: CASSRGGSGEQYF. DNA of the CDR3: TGTGCCAGCAGCAGGGGAGGGTCGGGAGAGCAGTACTTC.

The chain recombines TRBV25-1 with TRBJ2-3, with 9 bases that match TRBD2. With V trimmed by 3 bases and J by 5 bases, 9 bases remained unmatched. Per germline, CDR1 MGHDK and CDR2 SYGVNS. This CDR3 has 16 amino acids. CDR3 DNA: TGTGCCAGCAGTGAGGCCAGGGCGGGGGGGCAAGATACGCAGTATTTT. Residues: CASSEARAGGQDTQYF.

This clonotype was seen a handful of times. The rearrangement joins TRBV28 to TRBJ2-7; D unresolved. V was shortened by 2 bases and J by 4 bases, with 9 bases between the two germline ends. Germline-derived CDR1 and CDR2 are MDHEN and SYDVKM. This CDR3 comprises 13 residues. CDR3 nucleotide sequence: TGTGCCAGCAGTTTAATAGGGTCGTACGAGCAGTACTTC. Residues: CASSLIGSYEQYF. Full variable domain (missing parts from reference TRBV28 and TRBJ2-7): DVKVTQSSRYLVKRTGEKVFLECVQDMDHENMFWYRQDPGLGLRLIYFSYDVKMKEKGDIPEGYSVSREKKERFSLILESASTNQTSMYLCASSLIGSYEQYFGPGTRLTVT.

This clonotype showed up just a few times. CDR3 amino acids: CASSLGTGGAGANVLTF. CDR3 coding DNA: TGTGCCAGCAGCTTAGGGACAGGGGGCGCCGGGGCCAACGTCCTGACTTTC. The chain couples TRBV7-8 to TRBJ2-6; 11 nucleotides match TRBD1. Germline values: CDR1 SGHVS, CDR2 FQNEAQ. This CDR3 has 17 amino acids. The V segment lost 1 base and the J segment 4 bases; nucleotides outside the gene matches: 3.

This clonotype was found a few times. The chain couples TRBV7-6 to TRBJ2-1; D not certain. Trimming took off 5 bases at V and 0 bases at J, with 17 bases between the two ends. CDR3 length: 17 amino acids. In germline, CDR1 is SGHVS, CDR2 FNYEAQ. The CDR3 coding sequence is TGTGCCAGCAGCCCCCAATTTGGGGTGCCCTCCTACAATGAGCAGTTCTTC. Its translation: CASSPQFGVPSYNEQFF.

The chain has TRBV27 and TRBJ2-1, with D unresolved. Looked up from germline, CDR1 is MNHEY and CDR2 is SMNVEV (reference sequence). Trimming cost V 3 bases and J 8 bases, with 14 bases left between them. The CDR3 loop spans 14 amino acids. CDR3 region: CASSLGRSGDEQFF. CDR3 nucleotide sequence: TGTGCCAGCAGTTTGGGCAGGTCAGGTGATGAGCAGTTCTTC.

V usage is TRBV7-2 and J usage is TRBJ2-2; 7 bases are a match to TRBD2. V lost 5 bases and J lost 4; bases outside the gene matches: 4. The germline V gene has CDR1 SGHTA and CDR2 FQGNSA. CDR3 length: 14 residues. This CDR3 is CASSQRGLTGELFF. The CDR3 bases are TGTGCCAGCAGCCAGCGGGGCCTCACCGGGGAGCTGTTTTTT.

This clonotype was recorded only once. V usage is TRBV28 and J usage is TRBJ1-2; D unresolved. The CDR3 totals 13 residues. The V end was cut by 4 bases, the J end by 4 bases, with 10 bases between. From germline, CDR1 is MDHEN and CDR2 SYDVKM. CDR3 nucleotides: TGTGCCAGCAGTTCCCGTATGGGCTATGGCTACACCTTC. Translating it yields CASSSRMGYGYTF.

This clonotype turned up a few times. CDR3 residues: CASSIRAGMIEQYF. CDR3 nucleotides: TGTGCCAGTAGTATTCGGGCGGGGATGATCGAGCAGTACTTC. The chain combines TRBV19 with TRBJ2-7; the D gene is possibly TRBD2 (6 bases). The CDR3 is 14 amino acids. Germline-derived CDR1 and CDR2 are LNHDA and SQIVND (reference sequence). Trimming left V 3 bases short and J 6 bases short, with 15 bases between. Based on the CDR3 plus reference TRBV19 and TRBJ2-7, the full variable domain is DGGITQSPKYLFRKEGQNVTLSCEQNLNHDAMYWYRQDPGQGLRLIYYSQIVNDFQKGDIAEGYSVSREKKESFPLTVTSAQKNPTAFYLCASSIRAGMIEQYFGPGTRLTVT.